These T cell receptor beta chains were read from a single sample in a study of cytomegalovirus exposure and HLA in healthy donors. Sequencing used immunoSEQ multiplex PCR; TCRdb keeps in-frame clones, though not all of them. The sample has around 190,000 clones, over 75% seen once. Sequenced: PBMCs. These receptors all stem from a woman in her 30s in good health and CMV-seronegative. Each CDR3 is given with its conserved first and last residue. Fields, in order: CDR3 DNA, CDR3 protein, clone size, D gene, V gene, J gene. A D gene is named only where the DNA matches it firmly. Only part of the rows carry a size: once, few, many, or a class if the clone is expanded.

cdr3_nt: TGTGCCAGCAGTCAACAGGGGGCGAACACCGGGGAGCTGTTTTTT
cdr3_aa: CASSQQGANTGELFF
clone_size: few
d_call: TRBD1
v_call: TRBV2
j_call: TRBJ2-2

cdr3_nt: TGCGCCAGCAGCCCTACAGGGCTTAGGGAGAACACTGAAGCTTTCTTT
cdr3_aa: CASSPTGLRENTEAFF
clone_size: few
d_call: .
v_call: TRBV4-1
j_call: TRBJ1-1

cdr3_nt: TGTGCCAGCAGTGATTTTTTGGGACAGGGGGCTTACGAGCAGTACTTC
cdr3_aa: CASSDFLGQGAYEQYF
clone_size: .
d_call: TRBD1
v_call: TRBV6-1
j_call: TRBJ2-7

cdr3_nt: TGTGCCAGCAGTCCAACCGGGACAGGGTTCCACGAGCAGTACTTC
cdr3_aa: CASSPTGTGFHEQYF
clone_size: .
d_call: TRBD1
v_call: TRBV27
j_call: TRBJ2-7

cdr3_nt: TGTGCCAGCAGCTTAGTAGGTGACAGGGTTTCTGGGGCCAACGTCCTGACTTTC
cdr3_aa: CASSLVGDRVSGANVLTF
clone_size: once
d_call: TRBD1
v_call: TRBV11-3
j_call: TRBJ2-6

cdr3_nt: TGTGCCAGCAGCTTGGGTGGCGGGTCCACAGATACGCAGTATTTT
cdr3_aa: CASSLGGGSTDTQYF
clone_size: .
d_call: .
v_call: TRBV5-4
j_call: TRBJ2-3

cdr3_nt: TGTGCCAGCAGCTTAGAGACTGCAGGGTGGCGCACCGGGGAGCTGTTTTTT
cdr3_aa: CASSLETAGWRTGELFF
clone_size: .
d_call: .
v_call: TRBV7-9
j_call: TRBJ2-2

cdr3_nt: TGTTCCAGCAGCTTAGGTGCGGGAGTGGGGACCCAGTACTTC
cdr3_aa: CSSSLGAGVGTQYF
clone_size: .
d_call: TRBD2
v_call: TRBV7-9
j_call: TRBJ2-5

cdr3_nt: TGTGCCAGCAGCTCCCAGCCAGGGGCACGGGAGACCCAGTACTTC
cdr3_aa: CASSSQPGARETQYF
clone_size: .
d_call: .
v_call: TRBV7-2
j_call: TRBJ2-5

cdr3_nt: TGTGCCAGCAGTTTATCGGCCAGCTACGAGCAGTACTTC
cdr3_aa: CASSLSASYEQYF
clone_size: .
d_call: .
v_call: TRBV27
j_call: TRBJ2-7

cdr3_nt: TGCGCCAGCAGCCACCTTCAAAGGGCCCAGGGGAATCTAGGGGACTACGAGCAGTACTTC
cdr3_aa: CASSHLQRAQGNLGDYEQYF
clone_size: .
d_call: .
v_call: TRBV4-1
j_call: TRBJ2-7

cdr3_nt: TGTGCCAGCAGTTTACTTCTAGCGGGAGGGCCCGGTGAGCAGTTCTTC
cdr3_aa: CASSLLLAGGPGEQFF
clone_size: .
d_call: TRBD2
v_call: TRBV27
j_call: TRBJ2-1

cdr3_nt: TGTGCCAGCAGTGAGACAGGAGATTATGGCTACACCTTC
cdr3_aa: CASSETGDYGYTF
clone_size: .
d_call: .
v_call: TRBV25-1
j_call: TRBJ1-2

cdr3_nt: TGTGCCAGCAGTACAAGCGCGTCTAGCCCCCACAATGAGCAGTTCTTC
cdr3_aa: CASSTSASSPHNEQFF
clone_size: few
d_call: .
v_call: TRBV4-2
j_call: TRBJ2-1

cdr3_nt: TGTGCCAGCAGTTATTTCCGGGGGGGCCGCTCCTACGAGCAGTACTTC
cdr3_aa: CASSYFRGGRSYEQYF
clone_size: .
d_call: TRBD2
v_call: TRBV6-5
j_call: TRBJ2-7

cdr3_nt: TGTGCCAGCAGCCGGTCCGACAGGGATAATTCACCCCTCCACTTT
cdr3_aa: CASSRSDRDNSPLHF
clone_size: .
d_call: TRBD1
v_call: TRBV6-5
j_call: TRBJ1-6

cdr3_nt: TGTGCCAGTACTCAAGGACAGGACAATCAGCCCCAGCATTTT
cdr3_aa: CASTQGQDNQPQHF
clone_size: .
d_call: TRBD1
v_call: TRBV19
j_call: TRBJ1-5

cdr3_nt: TGTGCCAGCAGTTTAGCAGCGGGAGGGCACAATGAGCAGTTCTTC
cdr3_aa: CASSLAAGGHNEQFF
clone_size: .
d_call: TRBD2
v_call: TRBV28
j_call: TRBJ2-1

cdr3_nt: TGTGCCAGCGGCGCCGACCCGGGACAGGGCGGGACTGAAGCTTTCTTT
cdr3_aa: CASGADPGQGGTEAFF
clone_size: .
d_call: TRBD1
v_call: TRBV27
j_call: TRBJ1-1

cdr3_nt: TGTGCCAGCACGATGACGGCGGCCGGACCCCTCCACTTT
cdr3_aa: CASTMTAAGPLHF
clone_size: .
d_call: .
v_call: TRBV6-1
j_call: TRBJ1-6

cdr3_nt: TGTGCCAGCTCTCCTCTCCAGGGCTCTGGGGCCAACGTCCTGACTTTC
cdr3_aa: CASSPLQGSGANVLTF
clone_size: few
d_call: .
v_call: TRBV18
j_call: TRBJ2-6

cdr3_nt: TGTGCCAGCGGCAAGACATTGAACACTGAAGCTTTCTTT
cdr3_aa: CASGKTLNTEAFF
clone_size: .
d_call: .
v_call: TRBV7-3
j_call: TRBJ1-1

cdr3_nt: TGTGCCAGCAGCGATGGACTAGCGGGAAGAACAGCCTACAATGAGCAGTTCTTC
cdr3_aa: CASSDGLAGRTAYNEQFF
clone_size: .
d_call: TRBD2
v_call: TRBV9
j_call: TRBJ2-1

cdr3_nt: TGTGCCAGCAGTCCCGGACTAGCGGGCAACGAGCAGTACTTC
cdr3_aa: CASSPGLAGNEQYF
clone_size: .
d_call: TRBD2
v_call: TRBV27
j_call: TRBJ2-7

cdr3_nt: TGTGCCAGCAGTTACGGGGGGACCTCACCCCTCCACTTT
cdr3_aa: CASSYGGTSPLHF
clone_size: .
d_call: .
v_call: TRBV6-5
j_call: TRBJ1-6

cdr3_nt: TGTGCCAGTACCTACAGGATTTTCAACTATGGCTACACCTTC
cdr3_aa: CASTYRIFNYGYTF
clone_size: .
d_call: .
v_call: TRBV19
j_call: TRBJ1-2

cdr3_nt: TGTGCCAGCAGTCACGGGGGCTATGGCTACACCTTC
cdr3_aa: CASSHGGYGYTF
clone_size: .
d_call: .
v_call: TRBV28
j_call: TRBJ1-2

cdr3_nt: TGTGCCTGGAGACAGAACTATGGCTACACCTTC
cdr3_aa: CAWRQNYGYTF
clone_size: few
d_call: .
v_call: TRBV30
j_call: TRBJ1-2

cdr3_nt: TGTGCCAGCAGCTTAGGTCGTCCGGGTATTGAAGCTTTCTTT
cdr3_aa: CASSLGRPGIEAFF
clone_size: .
d_call: .
v_call: TRBV7-8
j_call: TRBJ1-1

cdr3_nt: TGTGCCAGCAGTCTAGCGGGAGCGGGTGAGACCCAGTACTTC
cdr3_aa: CASSLAGAGETQYF
clone_size: .
d_call: TRBD2
v_call: TRBV28
j_call: TRBJ2-5

cdr3_nt: TGCAGCGCGAGGGGAGGACAGGGCGATGAGGAGCAGTACTTC
cdr3_aa: CSARGGQGDEEQYF
clone_size: .
d_call: TRBD1
v_call: TRBV29-1
j_call: TRBJ2-7

cdr3_nt: TGCGCCAGCAGCTTGGCCCGAACTAGCGGGAGCACAGATACGCAGTATTTT
cdr3_aa: CASSLARTSGSTDTQYF
clone_size: .
d_call: TRBD2
v_call: TRBV5-1
j_call: TRBJ2-3

cdr3_nt: TGCGCCAGCAGCCAACGTCAGGGCAGCACACGCTCTACAGATACGCAGTATTTT
cdr3_aa: CASSQRQGSTRSTDTQYF
clone_size: .
d_call: .
v_call: TRBV4-1
j_call: TRBJ2-3

cdr3_nt: TGCAGCGTTGATGGGGGCGGTTCCTACGAGCAGTACTTC
cdr3_aa: CSVDGGGSYEQYF
clone_size: .
d_call: .
v_call: TRBV29-1
j_call: TRBJ2-7

cdr3_nt: TGTGCCAGCAGTGAGGAACAGTCAAATGAAAAACTGTTTTTT
cdr3_aa: CASSEEQSNEKLFF
clone_size: .
d_call: .
v_call: TRBV25-1
j_call: TRBJ1-4

cdr3_nt: TGTGCCAGCAGCATTACAGGGAGCTACGAGCAGTACTTC
cdr3_aa: CASSITGSYEQYF
clone_size: .
d_call: .
v_call: TRBV9
j_call: TRBJ2-7

cdr3_nt: TGTGCCACACCAAAAACAAAACGGATCAACTATGGCTACCCCTTC
cdr3_aa: CATPKTKRINYGYPF
clone_size: .
d_call: .
v_call: TRBV13
j_call: TRBJ1-2

cdr3_nt: TGTGCCAGCACGGGAAACAATGAGCAGTTCTTC
cdr3_aa: CASTGNNEQFF
clone_size: once
d_call: .
v_call: TRBV25-1
j_call: TRBJ2-1

cdr3_nt: TGTGCCAGCAGCTTAGCACTTGATTACAATGAGCAGTTCTTC
cdr3_aa: CASSLALDYNEQFF
clone_size: .
d_call: .
v_call: TRBV13
j_call: TRBJ2-1

cdr3_nt: TGTGCCAGCAACGACAGGTATAGCAATCAGCCCCAGCATTTT
cdr3_aa: CASNDRYSNQPQHF
clone_size: .
d_call: .
v_call: TRBV6-1
j_call: TRBJ1-5

cdr3_nt: TGCGCCAGCAGCCGACAGATGAACACCGGGGAGCTGTTTTTT
cdr3_aa: CASSRQMNTGELFF
clone_size: .
d_call: .
v_call: TRBV5-1
j_call: TRBJ2-2

cdr3_nt: TGTGCCAGCAGTTTTCTACCAGGGGGGAACTACGAGCAGTACTTC
cdr3_aa: CASSFLPGGNYEQYF
clone_size: .
d_call: .
v_call: TRBV28
j_call: TRBJ2-7

cdr3_nt: TGTGCCAGCAGCTTGGGACAGCAGGCCTCTTATACGCAGTATTTT
cdr3_aa: CASSLGQQASYTQYF
clone_size: once
d_call: .
v_call: TRBV5-4
j_call: TRBJ2-3

cdr3_nt: TGCAGCGTCGTGACTAGCGGTTTTATCTACGAGCAGTACTTC
cdr3_aa: CSVVTSGFIYEQYF
clone_size: .
d_call: TRBD2
v_call: TRBV29-1
j_call: TRBJ2-7